The 23 T cell receptor beta chains reported below all come from one sample, sequenced in a study of blood T cell repertoires in COVID-19. Clones were read by immunoSEQ multiplex PCR, and TCRdb kept only the in-frame ones, dropping some. Here the sample spans about 130,000 clones, about 89% being singletons. The sample consisted of peripheral blood. These receptors came from a man in his sixties with COVID-19, enrolled during active disease.

V is TRBV3-1 (or the pseudogene TRBV3-2) and J is TRBJ1-2; 7 bases are shared with TRBD1. Germline CDR1 LGHDT, CDR2 YNNKEL (reference sequence). After removal of 4 bases from V and 4 bases from J, the junction contained 6 bases not matched to a gene. The length of the CDR3 is 14 residues. The CDR3 nucleotides read TGTGCCAGCAGCCTAAGGGACAGAATCTATGGCTACACCTTC. It encodes CASSLRDRIYGYTF.

This chain connects TRBV4-1 to TRBJ1-1; TRBD1 matches at 7 bases. Germline CDR1 reads MGHRA; CDR2 reads YSYEKL. Unmatched junction bases numbered 12, after V lost 3 bases and J lost 5 bases. CDR3 length: 16 amino acids. In nucleotides, the CDR3 is TGCGCCAGCAGCCACCCCCCGAGGGGGCGAAGTACTGAAGCTTTCTTT. It yields the protein CASSHPPRGRSTEAFF.

This chain uses TRBV23-1 with TRBJ2-7; D is perhaps TRBD1 (6 bases). TRBV23-1 is an ORF, with its function uncertain. CDR3 length equals 17 residues. Trimming took off 0 bases at V and 0 bases at J, with 15 bases between the two ends. The CDR3 sequence is CASSQSGHAGDSYEQYF. The CDR3 DNA reads as TGCGCCAGCAGTCAATCGGGGCATGCAGGGGACTCCTACGAGCAGTACTTC.

This sequence joins TRBV27 and TRBJ1-5, with D possibly TRBD1 on 5 matching bases. Germline V gene sequence: CDR1 MNHEY, CDR2 SMNVEV (reference sequence). V was pared by 3 bases and J by 5 bases, with 11 bases between. This CDR3 spans 14 amino acids. CDR3 region: CASSFSGADQPQHF. The CDR3, as DNA: TGTGCCAGCAGTTTTAGTGGGGCCGATCAGCCCCAGCATTTT.

This sequence joins TRBV5-1 and TRBJ2-7; TRBD2 matches 9 bases. The germline gives CDR1 SGHRS, CDR2 YFSETQ. CDR3 size: 13 residues. Trimming at V came to 10 bases and at J to 7 bases, leaving 12 bases not matched to a gene. CDR3 protein: CARGRAGGQEQYF. CDR3 nucleotides: TGCGCCCGCGGCCGGGCGGGGGGGCAAGAGCAGTACTTC.

The chain has TRBV5-1 and TRBJ1-2, with TRBD1 identical over 9 bases. With 0 bases clipped from V and 5 bases from J, the junction kept 20 bases outside the gene matches. The CDR3 spans 20 residues. Germline values: CDR1 SGHRS, CDR2 YFSETQ. The DNA of the CDR3 is TGCGCCAGCAGCTTGGCCGTCCCGGGACAGGGAATAGGGCCAAAGTATGGCTACACCTTC. The encoded protein is CASSLAVPGQGIGPKYGYTF.

The V and J genes are TRBV7-4 and TRBJ1-3; D remains unclear. Germline-derived CDR1 and CDR2 are SGHVT and SQSDAQ. This CDR3 contains 20 residues. V lost 2 bases and J lost 1, with 24 bases in between. The CDR3 DNA is TGTGCCAGCAGCTTAAGTGCGCCACGTATAGCGGGGAATTCTGGAAACACCATATATTTT. Amino acid sequence: CASSLSAPRIAGNSGNTIYF.

The J gene is TRBJ1-5, the V gene TRBV7-8; the match to TRBD1 covers 7 bases. This CDR3 has 15 residues. CDR1 and CDR2 from the germline V gene are SGHVS and FQNEAQ. The V gene end was trimmed by 4 bases and the J gene end by 5 bases; junction bases not matched to a gene: 8. CDR3 sequence reads: CASSSRTGGDQPQHF. The CDR3 region has the DNA TGTGCCAGCAGCTCCAGGACAGGAGGGGATCAGCCCCAGCATTTT.

The CDR3 bases are TGCAGTGCTAGTTCAGGGTCCGGTATGATTAGCAATCAGCCCCAGCATTTT. It specifies CSASSGSGMISNQPQHF. This rearrangement joins TRBV20-1 to TRBJ1-5; a weak D match, TRBD1 (5 bases). V was clipped by 3 bases and J by 0 bases, with 18 bases between them. The CDR3 covers 17 residues. The germline V gene has CDR1 DFQATT and CDR2 SNEGSKA (reference sequence).

V gene TRBV7-3 combines with J gene TRBJ1-6, with D tentatively TRBD1 (6 bases). The CDR3 has 14 amino acids. The V gene lost 3 bases and the J gene lost 7 bases, with 10 bases spanning the gap. The germline V gene has CDR1 SGHTA and CDR2 FQGTGA. The CDR3 here is CASSFGTINSPLHF. CDR3 DNA sequence: TGTGCCAGCAGCTTTGGGACAATAAATTCACCCCTCCACTTT.

The rearrangement uses TRBV11-2 and TRBJ1-1; 8 positions agree with TRBD1. Losses at the gene ends were 5 bases for V and 10 bases for J; bases not matched to a gene: 15. Germline V gene lookup returns CDR1 SGHAT and CDR2 FQNNGV. The CDR3 has 15 residues. The CDR3 sequence is CASSHPRRSGQGAFF. The CDR3 DNA sequence: TGTGCCAGCAGCCATCCTCGACGGAGTGGACAGGGAGCTTTCTTT.

Remarks on this clone: The junction departs from germline at one end; a sequencing error may be responsible. The V and J genes are TRBV5-1 and TRBJ1-2; 9 bases map to TRBD1. This CDR3 has 16 amino acids. CDR1 is SGHRS, CDR2 YFSETQ, per germline. CDR3 amino acids: CASSFQNPGQGYGCTF. DNA of the CDR3: TGCGCCAGCAGTTTCCAGAATCCGGGACAGGGCTATGGCTGCACCTTC.

The chain has TRBV19 and TRBJ1-1, with TRBD1 identical over 10 bases. The V gene's germline CDR1 is LNHDA and CDR2 SQIVND (reference sequence). This CDR3 contains 13 residues. V shed 10 bases and J 1 base; nucleotides not matched to a gene: 3. CDR3 residues: CATRDRGNTEAFF. CDR3 DNA sequence: TGTGCCACCCGGGACAGGGGGAACACTGAAGCTTTCTTT.

This chain joins TRBV3-1 (or the pseudogene TRBV3-2) and TRBJ1-4; 9 bases agree with TRBD1. This CDR3 has 18 amino acids. Looked up from germline, CDR1 is LGHDT and CDR2 is YNNKEL (reference sequence). The trim removed 1 base at V and 4 bases at J, leaving 10 bases unmatched. CDR3 nucleotides: TGTGCCAGCAGCCAAGGAAGGTCCGGGACAGGGATTAATGAAAAACTGTTTTTT. Translating gives CASSQGRSGTGINEKLFF.

J is TRBJ1-1 and V is TRBV7-2; D is undetermined. Trimming took 5 bases from V and 3 from J, leaving 7 bases between them. This CDR3 contains 12 residues. Germline V gives CDR1 SGHTA, CDR2 FQGNSA. As DNA, the CDR3 is TGTGCCAGCAGCCCCCGGGACACTGAAGCTTTCTTT. Its translation: CASSPRDTEAFF.

This clone was counted between two and nine times. V is TRBV11-3 and J is TRBJ1-6; 11 nucleotides line up with TRBD1. This CDR3 contains 15 residues. Looked up from germline, CDR1 is SGHNT and CDR2 is YENEEA. The trim removed 4 bases at V and 7 bases at J, leaving 3 bases unmatched. The CDR3 here is CASSSGTGGNSPLHF. In DNA form, the CDR3 reads TGTGCCAGCAGCTCCGGGACAGGGGGGAATTCACCCCTCCACTTT.

The chain links TRBV10-1 to TRBJ2-1; 8 nucleotides match TRBD1. V dropped 3 bases and J dropped 0; count of bases not matched to a gene: 4. This CDR3 has 16 amino acids. Germline values: CDR1 WNHNN, CDR2 SYGVQD (reference sequence). Written as DNA, the CDR3 is TGCGCCAGCAGTGACTGGACAGGGAGCTCCTACAATGAGCAGTTCTTC. Translated: CASSDWTGSSYNEQFF.

V gene TRBV29-1 combines with J gene TRBJ2-2, with 8 positions matching TRBD2. Per the germline V gene, CDR1 is SQVTM and CDR2 is ANQGSEA. Trimming at V came to 3 bases and at J to 3 bases, leaving 3 bases not matched to a gene. The CDR3 runs 14 residues. The CDR3 spells CSVDGGDHTGELFF. DNA for the CDR3: TGCAGCGTTGACGGGGGGGATCACACCGGGGAGCTGTTTTTT.

The rearrangement uses TRBV11-2 and TRBJ2-7; TRBD2 matches 7 bases. Germline V gene data show CDR1 as SGHAT and CDR2 as FQNNGV. V shed 0 bases and J 1 base; nucleotides not matched to a gene: 6. The CDR3 is made up of 16 amino acids. The CDR3 reads CASSLDRRGESYEQYF. CDR3 DNA sequence: TGTGCCAGCAGCTTAGATCGTCGGGGGGAGTCCTACGAGCAGTACTTC.

This clone occurred a few times. The J gene is TRBJ1-2, the V gene TRBV12-3 or TRBV12-4; 9 bases line up with TRBD1. V shed 5 bases, J shed 6 bases, and the junction held 4 bases outside the gene matches. This CDR3 is 13 amino acids long. The CDR3 spells CASSPRTGDGYTF. CDR3 DNA: TGTGCCAGCAGTCCCCGGACAGGGGATGGCTACACCTTC.

This chain uses TRBV7-9 with TRBJ2-5; D may be TRBD1 (5 bases). CDR1 is SEHNR and CDR2 is FQNEAQ in the germline V gene (reference sequence). Trimming left V 5 bases short and J 4 bases short, with 11 bases between. This CDR3 has 13 amino acids. CDR3 nucleotides: TGTGCCAGCAGCCTCGCTGGGGCAGAGACCCAGTACTTC. This translates into CASSLAGAETQYF.

This clone has only a few counts. The chain uses TRBV11-2 and TRBJ2-6; maybe TRBD1 (6 bases). Trimming removed 5 bases from V and 6 bases from J, with 23 bases in between. This CDR3 comprises 18 residues. CDR1 is SGHAT and CDR2 is FQNNGV in the germline V gene. The DNA of the CDR3 is TGTGCCAGCAGCACTGGGACACCGTTAACCCGCAAGGCCAACGTCCTGACTTTC. It is translated as CASSTGTPLTRKANVLTF.

This rearrangement joins TRBV4-1 to TRBJ1-5; D gene ambiguous. Germline-derived CDR1 and CDR2 are MGHRA and YSYEKL. The CDR3 is 16 residues long. V shed 1 base and J shed 2 bases, with 12 bases lying between them. DNA of the CDR3: TGCGCCAGCAGCCAAGGTGGCGGCGCCGGCAATCAGCCCCAGCATTTT. Translated: CASSQGGGAGNQPQHF.